Given below is one TCR beta chain in context. Its specificity is unknown. Using quantitative 5'-RACE with molecular barcodes, the authors made TCR beta libraries. TCRdb re-called the 5' RACE reads through MiXCR, storing one row per CDR3 protein. The sample lists 350,000 to 450,000 distinct CDR3 sequences; around 26% were seen once. These data are taken from a study of CD8 T cells in ankylosing spondylitis. Study observations and caveats: Seven or eight highly homologous variants made up a TCR beta motif, and this motif appeared characteristic of ankylosing spondylitis blood. A CD8+ phenotype characterized the disease-linked clones, which were relatively rare in peripheral blood. Clones tied to disease were said to be significantly enriched in matched ankylosing spondylitis synovial fluid. Reactive arthritis synovial fluid and blood previously showed some of these motif variants.

Source material: blood, either unsorted or a sorted T cell fraction (not recorded which). The source is a male donor with ankylosing spondylitis.

The CDR3 DNA is TGTGCCAGCAGGCGTTGGCAAAATGGAAACACCATATATTTT. Protein product: CASRRWQNGNTIYF. The gene calls are TRBV6-1 and TRBJ1-3; D gene uncertain. Germline assignment: CDR1 MNHNS and CDR2 SASEGT. The CDR3 covers 14 residues. V lost 6 bases, J lost 3 bases, and 12 bases lay in between.